This TCR beta chain stems from a study of cytomegalovirus exposure and HLA in healthy donors. Study-wide results and limits: Segments of the TCR beta V type were, in most cases, productive about 90% or about 30% of the time in an earlier analysis. Researchers counted 164 TCR beta chains as cytomegalovirus-associated.

For this clone: Its specificity is not known.

The CDR3 contains 14 residues. Trimming shortened V by 2 bases and J by 2 bases, and 11 bases separated the two germline ends. The V gene's germline CDR1 is SGDLS and CDR2 YYNGEE. The PCR employed 60 Vbeta primers together with 13 Jbeta primers. Original analysis: Unique TCR beta chains totaled around 86 million in a later count, with roughly 11 million of them shared. Assay: immunoSEQ multiplex PCR; the TCRdb copy retains only in-frame clones and omits some. V, J and clone size are those of that table, while D and trimming were read from the DNA. The sample has 170,000 or so clones; 84% are singletons.

This receptor was taken from a man between 18 and 29 years old in good health and CMV-seronegative. Sequences were obtained from PBMCs. J is TRBJ2-7 and V is TRBV9, with D perhaps TRBD2 (6 bases). The CDR3 nucleotides are TGTGCCAGCAGCGTGGGACTTGCCACCTACGAGCAGTACTTC. Protein sequence: CASSVGLATYEQYF.